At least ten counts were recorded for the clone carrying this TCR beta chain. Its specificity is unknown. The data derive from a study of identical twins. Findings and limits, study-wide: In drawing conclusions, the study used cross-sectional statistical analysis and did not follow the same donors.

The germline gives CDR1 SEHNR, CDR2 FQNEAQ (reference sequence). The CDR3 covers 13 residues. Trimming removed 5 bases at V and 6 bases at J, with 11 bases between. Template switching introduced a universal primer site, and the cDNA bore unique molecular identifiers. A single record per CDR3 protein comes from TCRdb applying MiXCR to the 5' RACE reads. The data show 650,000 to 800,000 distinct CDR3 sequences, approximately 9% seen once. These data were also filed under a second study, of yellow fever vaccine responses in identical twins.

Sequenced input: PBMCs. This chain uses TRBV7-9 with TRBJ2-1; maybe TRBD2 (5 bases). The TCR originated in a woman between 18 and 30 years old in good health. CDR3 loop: CASSLTRSNEQFF. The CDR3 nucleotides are TGTGCCAGCAGCCTAACTAGGTCCAATGAGCAGTTCTTC.